This T cell receptor beta chain was identified during a study of blood T cell repertoires in COVID-19. The CDR3 runs 15 residues. V lost 5 bases to trimming and J lost 12 bases, with 22 bases between them. Germline assignment: CDR1 SEHNR and CDR2 FQNEAQ (reference sequence). TCRdb's copy holds only in-frame clones and misses some; the assay was immunoSEQ multiplex PCR. The sample lists under 250,000 clones; 84% were seen once. V gene TRBV7-9 combines with J gene TRBJ1-4, with a possible D match to TRBD1 (6 bases). The sample taken for sequencing was peripheral blood. The TCR was taken from a woman in her thirties or forties who had recovered from COVID-19. The CDR3 is CASSNQPRAGAELFF. As DNA, the CDR3 is TGTGCCAGCAGCAACCAGCCACGGGCGGGGGCAGAACTGTTTTTT.